Listed below are T cell receptor beta chains from one sample, sequenced in a study of cytomegalovirus exposure and HLA in healthy donors. Only in-frame clones appear in the TCRdb table, and some are missing; sequencing was by immunoSEQ multiplex PCR. The sample records around 90,000 clones, 78% being singletons. The sequenced material came from PBMCs. The receptors shown here come from a woman between 40 and 50 years old in good health and CMV-seronegative. Both conserved end residues are part of each CDR3. D genes are given only for firm matches. Not all rows give a size; the values are once, few, many and, for expanded clones, a class.

j_call: TRBJ2-7; d_call: TRBD1; v_call: TRBV28; clone_size: -; cdr3_aa: CASSPSGTGGREQYF; cdr3_nt: TGTGCCAGCAGTCCGTCCGGGACAGGGGGTAGAGAGCAGTACTTC
j_call: TRBJ2-3; d_call: TRBD2; v_call: TRBV4-3; clone_size: -; cdr3_aa: CASSQGRTRISDTQYF; cdr3_nt: TGCGCCAGCAGCCAGGGACGGACTAGAATTTCGGATACGCAGTATTTT
j_call: TRBJ2-6; d_call: -; v_call: TRBV28; clone_size: -; cdr3_aa: CASSFLVSRGANVLTF; cdr3_nt: TGTGCCAGCAGTTTCTTAGTTTCCCGAGGGGCCAACGTCCTGACTTTC
j_call: TRBJ2-5; d_call: TRBD2; v_call: TRBV27; clone_size: -; cdr3_aa: CASSPRTSGETQYF; cdr3_nt: TGTGCCAGCAGTCCACGGACTAGCGGAGAGACCCAGTACTTC
j_call: TRBJ2-3; d_call: TRBD1; v_call: TRBV9; clone_size: few; cdr3_aa: CASSNWDSYTDTQYF; cdr3_nt: TGTGCCAGCAGCAACTGGGACAGTTACACAGATACGCAGTATTTT
j_call: TRBJ2-7; d_call: TRBD2; v_call: TRBV27; clone_size: few; cdr3_aa: CASSFQGAGGNEQYF; cdr3_nt: TGTGCCAGCAGTTTCCAAGGAGCGGGAGGGAACGAGCAGTACTTC
j_call: TRBJ1-2; d_call: TRBD1; v_call: TRBV29-1; clone_size: -; cdr3_aa: CSVGRDSPGYGYTF; cdr3_nt: TGCAGCGTTGGTCGGGACAGTCCAGGCTATGGCTACACCTTC
j_call: TRBJ2-1; d_call: -; v_call: TRBV11-1; clone_size: -; cdr3_aa: CASSFEASGEQFF; cdr3_nt: TGTGCCAGCAGCTTCGAGGCGAGCGGTGAGCAGTTCTTC
j_call: TRBJ2-1; d_call: TRBD1; v_call: TRBV4-1; clone_size: -; cdr3_aa: CASSQFLQGAFYNEQFF; cdr3_nt: TGCGCCAGCAGCCAATTCCTTCAGGGGGCTTTCTACAATGAGCAGTTCTTC
j_call: TRBJ1-1; d_call: -; v_call: TRBV28; clone_size: -; cdr3_aa: CASSPLQAGVGANTEAFF; cdr3_nt: TGTGCCAGCAGTCCACTTCAGGCAGGGGTGGGAGCGAACACTGAAGCTTTCTTT
j_call: TRBJ2-7; d_call: -; v_call: TRBV5-1; clone_size: few; cdr3_aa: CASSLGPGQTYEQYF; cdr3_nt: TGCGCCAGCAGCCTCGGACCGGGACAAACCTACGAGCAGTACTTC
j_call: TRBJ2-5; d_call: -; v_call: TRBV9; clone_size: -; cdr3_aa: CASSVGSSRETQYF; cdr3_nt: TGTGCCAGCAGCGTAGGCTCCTCTAGGGAGACCCAGTACTTC
j_call: TRBJ1-4; d_call: -; v_call: TRBV7-9; clone_size: -; cdr3_aa: CASSLGQGPATNEKLFF; cdr3_nt: TGTGCCAGCAGCTTAGGGCAGGGCCCCGCAACTAATGAAAAACTGTTTTTT
j_call: TRBJ1-4; d_call: TRBD1; v_call: TRBV9; clone_size: -; cdr3_aa: CASSGGTVTTNEKLFF; cdr3_nt: TGTGCCAGCAGCGGTGGGACAGTTACAACTAATGAAAAACTGTTTTTT
j_call: TRBJ1-2; d_call: -; v_call: TRBV5-6; clone_size: once; cdr3_aa: CASSSGIERRNYGYTF; cdr3_nt: TGTGCCAGCAGCTCGGGGATAGAAAGACGGAACTATGGCTACACCTTC
j_call: TRBJ2-1; d_call: -; v_call: TRBV11-3; clone_size: -; cdr3_aa: CASSFKPANEQFF; cdr3_nt: TGTGCCAGCAGCTTTAAGCCCGCTAACGAGCAGTTCTTC
j_call: TRBJ2-7; d_call: TRBD2; v_call: TRBV5-1; clone_size: -; cdr3_aa: CASSPIRRSGSDEQYF; cdr3_nt: TGCGCCAGCAGCCCGATTCGGCGGAGCGGGAGTGACGAGCAGTACTTC
j_call: TRBJ1-4; d_call: TRBD1; v_call: TRBV28; clone_size: -; cdr3_aa: CASRKQGDEKLFF; cdr3_nt: TGTGCCAGCAGGAAACAGGGGGACGAAAAACTGTTTTTT
j_call: TRBJ2-5; d_call: -; v_call: TRBV29-1; clone_size: few; cdr3_aa: CSGSHRARARQETQYF; cdr3_nt: TGCAGCGGATCGCACAGGGCGAGGGCAAGGCAAGAGACCCAGTACTTC
j_call: TRBJ2-7; d_call: TRBD2; v_call: TRBV7-2; clone_size: few; cdr3_aa: CASRGTSGSYEQYF; cdr3_nt: TGTGCCAGCAGGGGGACTAGCGGGAGCTACGAGCAGTACTTC
j_call: TRBJ2-7; d_call: TRBD1; v_call: TRBV10-1; clone_size: -; cdr3_aa: CASSGGTGTGIYEQYF; cdr3_nt: TGCGCCAGCAGTGGGGGGACCGGGACAGGGATCTACGAGCAGTACTTC
j_call: TRBJ1-5; d_call: TRBD1; v_call: TRBV19; clone_size: -; cdr3_aa: CASSISGGDNQPQHF; cdr3_nt: TGTGCCAGTAGTATTTCAGGGGGCGACAATCAGCCCCAGCATTTT
j_call: TRBJ2-3; d_call: -; v_call: TRBV5-4; clone_size: -; cdr3_aa: CASSLDGTWSTDTQYF; cdr3_nt: TGTGCCAGCAGCTTAGACGGGACTTGGAGCACAGATACGCAGTATTTT
j_call: TRBJ2-7; d_call: TRBD1; v_call: TRBV6-6; clone_size: -; cdr3_aa: CASNDRVVKEQYF; cdr3_nt: TGTGCCAGCAACGACAGGGTTGTGAAAGAGCAGTACTTC
j_call: TRBJ1-6; d_call: -; v_call: TRBV19; clone_size: -; cdr3_aa: CASSILAGNSPLHF; cdr3_nt: TGTGCCAGTAGTATTTTGGCAGGGAATTCACCCCTCCACTTT
j_call: TRBJ1-1; d_call: -; v_call: TRBV6-5; clone_size: -; cdr3_aa: CASSYQVGTEAFF; cdr3_nt: TGTGCCAGCAGTTACCAGGTGGGCACTGAAGCTTTCTTT
j_call: TRBJ2-1; d_call: -; v_call: TRBV9; clone_size: -; cdr3_aa: CASSGGSSYNEQFF; cdr3_nt: TGTGCCAGCAGCGGTGGGAGCTCCTACAATGAGCAGTTCTTC
j_call: TRBJ2-3; d_call: -; v_call: TRBV6-5; clone_size: -; cdr3_aa: CASSSSGRSPTDTQYF; cdr3_nt: TGTGCCAGCAGTTCGTCGGGTCGTTCTCCCACAGATACGCAGTATTTT
j_call: TRBJ2-1; d_call: TRBD1; v_call: TRBV10-3; clone_size: -; cdr3_aa: CAISESLRGGQRYNEQFF; cdr3_nt: TGTGCCATCAGTGAGTCCCTCAGAGGGGGACAGCGCTACAATGAGCAGTTCTTC
j_call: TRBJ1-1; d_call: -; v_call: TRBV7-2; clone_size: once; cdr3_aa: CASSPWGSLGTEAFF; cdr3_nt: TGTGCCAGCAGCCCCTGGGGCAGCCTCGGCACTGAAGCTTTCTTT
j_call: TRBJ2-7; d_call: -; v_call: TRBV27; clone_size: -; cdr3_aa: CASSFPGLPSYEQYF; cdr3_nt: TGTGCCAGCAGTTTCCCGGGACTCCCCTCCTACGAGCAGTACTTC
j_call: TRBJ1-1; d_call: -; v_call: TRBV5-1; clone_size: -; cdr3_aa: CASSRSQGYTEAFF; cdr3_nt: TGCGCCAGCAGCCGAAGTCAGGGGTACACTGAAGCTTTCTTT
j_call: TRBJ1-3; d_call: -; v_call: TRBV6-1; clone_size: -; cdr3_aa: CASSPSGTGNTIYF; cdr3_nt: TGTGCCAGCAGCCCCTCGGGGACTGGAAACACCATATATTTT
j_call: TRBJ2-1; d_call: -; v_call: TRBV4-3; clone_size: -; cdr3_aa: CASSEDLSSYNEQFF; cdr3_nt: TGCGCCAGCAGCGAAGACTTGAGCTCCTACAATGAGCAGTTCTTC
j_call: TRBJ2-2; d_call: -; v_call: TRBV7-6; clone_size: few; cdr3_aa: CASSPSIVGTGELFF; cdr3_nt: TGTGCCAGCAGCCCCTCGATAGTTGGCACCGGGGAGCTGTTTTTT
j_call: TRBJ2-1; d_call: TRBD2; v_call: TRBV29-1; clone_size: -; cdr3_aa: CSALAGVAVTYNEQFF; cdr3_nt: TGCAGCGCATTAGCGGGAGTCGCAGTGACCTACAATGAGCAGTTCTTC
j_call: TRBJ1-4; d_call: TRBD1; v_call: TRBV5-8; clone_size: once; cdr3_aa: CASSNGQARWGKLFF; cdr3_nt: TGTGCCAGCAGCAACGGACAGGCTCGCTGGGGAAAACTGTTTTTT
j_call: TRBJ1-1; d_call: TRBD1; v_call: TRBV11-2; clone_size: -; cdr3_aa: CASTLRAGGNTEAFF; cdr3_nt: TGTGCCAGCACCCTGCGGGCAGGGGGGAACACTGAAGCTTTCTTT
j_call: TRBJ1-5; d_call: -; v_call: TRBV11-2; clone_size: -; cdr3_aa: CASSLQGFNQPQHF; cdr3_nt: TGTGCCAGCAGTTTACAGGGCTTCAATCAGCCCCAGCATTTT